This T cell receptor beta chain was captured by sequencing in a study of HIV-infected patients and healthy controls. Study observations and caveats: Compared with healthy controls, HIV-infected patients showed less CDR3 sharing between individuals. Diversity differences between study cohorts were not due to their slight age and sex differences. Eight alpha and eight beta V genes differed significantly in mean usage between HIV-infected patients and controls. Size-matched repertoire data failed to replicate the apparent Gini index recovery after therapy in HIV-infected patients.

This CDR3 spans 17 amino acids. Germline CDR1 KGHSH, CDR2 LQKENI. V dropped 2 bases and J dropped 4 bases, with 21 bases sitting between them. This clonotype is medium-sized by share. Its antigen remains unknown. cDNA was made from about 500 ng RNA using alpha and beta constant primers. Each of the alpha and beta chains got its own library through chain-specific third strand synthesis with indices. MiXCR was run by TCRdb on the 5' RACE reads, yielding one entry per CDR3 protein. The repertoire holds some 8,600 distinct CDR3 sequences, with about 8.4% as singletons. Roughly three months, about 14 weeks, into antiretroviral therapy, follow-up blood was collected. All unsorted peripheral T cells were captured because whole blood was used without fractionation.

The source material was blood, sampled during antiretroviral therapy. V gene TRBV18 combines with J gene TRBJ2-7; possibly TRBD1 for D (7 bases). This clonotype was obtained from an adult with HIV infection. The CDR3 nucleotides are TGTGCCAGCTCACCAAAGCAGGGGGGATCTTGGGCGTACGAGCAGTACTTC. It encodes CASSPKQGGSWAYEQYF.